This T cell receptor beta chain was identified in a study of blood T cells in healthy people across ages. On the study more broadly: When template switching was applied, about one barcoded beta molecule was captured per two T cells.

The J segment lost 1 base and the V segment lost 6 bases, leaving 6 bases of the junction unmatched. Looked up from germline, CDR1 is DFQATT and CDR2 is SNEGSKA (reference sequence). The CDR3 is 14 amino acids. Study observations and caveats: Across the age range, TCR beta diversity per million T cells fell in a roughly linear way. Diversity figures derived from one million T cells were judged to underestimate the true value.

Ranging in age from roughly 6 to 100, the donors were healthy Caucasian individuals from Russia. With a J-beta primer mix and a sample-barcoded 5' primer, a second PCR ran roughly 6 to 11 cycles. TCRdb re-derived calls from the 5' RACE reads in MiXCR, one entry per CDR3 protein. Here the sample spans hundreds of thousands of distinct CDR3 sequences, around 30% being singletons. This clonotype was counted many times. Antigen unknown. This receptor was taken from a woman older than 75 in good health. The source material was blood. The chain employs TRBV20-1 and TRBJ2-3; TRBD1 matches 8 bases. CDR3 DNA sequence: TGCAGTGCCCTCAAGACAGGGGGCACAGATACGCAGTATTTT. This codes for CSALKTGGTDTQYF.